This T cell receptor beta chain was documented in a study of early T cells in non-severe SARS-CoV-2 infection. The wider study: Sequenced material consisted of bulk RNA (from unsorted whole blood), and chains were unpaired.

Study-wide findings and caveats: VDJdb matches were skewed toward anti-spike CD8 T cell responses.

A few counts support this clonotype. As yet, its antigen is unknown. CDR1 MNHEY and CDR2 SMNVEV come from the germline V gene (reference sequence). Trimming pared 4 bases from V and 5 bases from J, leaving 11 bases between. This CDR3 has 14 residues. Individual cDNA molecules were tagged with unique molecular identifiers. One entry per CDR3 protein, called by TCRdb with MiXCR from the 5' RACE reads. The sample lists approximately 76,000 distinct CDR3 sequences; approximately 12% were seen once. The source is an adult who was a healthcare worker with PCR-confirmed SARS-CoV-2 infection or an uninfected control (not recorded which). J is TRBJ2-2 and V is TRBV27; tentatively, D is TRBD2 (5 bases). The sequenced material came from whole blood. In nucleotides, the CDR3 is TGTGCCAGCAGTTCCTATAGGGAGACCGGGGAGCTGTTTTTT. It is translated as CASSSYRETGELFF.